Each of the 27 T cell receptor beta chains below was sequenced from the same sample in a study of blood T cell repertoires in COVID-19. Clones were sequenced by immunoSEQ multiplex PCR, and TCRdb holds only the in-frame ones, with some missing. The sample contains roughly 70,000 clones, 75% to 95% of which appear only once. What was sequenced was peripheral blood. These receptors were collected from a human donor with active COVID-19. The donor label of this sample is uncertain.

This chain links TRBV9 with TRBJ2-6; D possibly corresponds to TRBD2 (6 bases). The CDR3 is made up of 17 amino acids. Germline V CDR1 and CDR2: SGDLS, YYNGEE. The ends were cut back, 2 bases at V and 0 bases at J, with 12 bases in the middle. The CDR3 nucleotides read TGTGCCAGCAGCGTGCGGGACGGCAACTCTGGGGCCAACGTCCTGACTTTC. It encodes CASSVRDGNSGANVLTF.

CDR3 loop: CASLRRDTNTEAFF. CDR3 bases: TGTGCCAGCCTACGAAGGGACACCAACACTGAAGCTTTCTTT. This chain links TRBV19 with TRBJ1-1; D may be TRBD1 (6 bases). The germline V and J ends were trimmed by 9 bases and 2 bases, with 16 bases remaining between them. Germline V gene sequence: CDR1 LNHDA, CDR2 SQIVND (reference sequence). This CDR3 spans 14 amino acids.

This chain connects TRBV28 to TRBJ2-1; D remains ambiguous. The CDR3 loop spans 13 amino acids. The V gene's germline CDR1 is MDHEN and CDR2 SYDVKM. Deletions cut 5 bases from V and 4 bases from J, with 9 bases between. CDR3 DNA: TGTGCCAGCAGTACAACGTTTTACAATGAGCAGTTCTTC. Translating it yields CASSTTFYNEQFF.

The V call is TRBV6-1, the J call TRBJ1-5, with TRBD1 matching over 10 bases. V shed 4 bases, J shed 3 bases, and the junction held 12 bases outside the gene matches. CDR3 length: 18 amino acids. From germline, CDR1 is MNHNS and CDR2 SASEGT. CDR3 DNA sequence: TGTGCCAGCAGTGGGAGAAGTAAGACAGGGGGCAACAATCAGCCCCAGCATTTT. This codes for CASSGRSKTGGNNQPQHF.

This chain connects TRBV7-2 to TRBJ2-5, with TRBD1 matching over 10 bases. From germline, CDR1 is SGHTA and CDR2 FQGNSA. The J segment lost 5 bases and the V segment lost 4 bases, leaving 7 bases of the junction unmatched. This CDR3 contains 15 residues. This CDR3 reads CASSSDRGRQETQYF. Written as DNA, the CDR3 is TGTGCCAGCAGCTCCGACAGGGGGCGCCAGGAGACCCAGTACTTC.

This chain connects TRBV29-1 to TRBJ2-4, with 10 bases aligning to TRBD2. CDR3 size: 15 residues. J gave up 0 bases and V 6 bases, and 5 bases lay outside the gene matches. Germline loops: CDR1 SQVTM, CDR2 ANQGSEA. This CDR3 reads CSVVLAGVAKNIQYF. The CDR3, as DNA: TGCAGCGTCGTTCTAGCGGGAGTAGCCAAAAACATTCAGTACTTC.

This chain connects TRBV10-1 to TRBJ2-1; D possibly corresponds to TRBD2 (6 bases). Trimming removed 0 bases at V and 1 base at J, with 10 bases between. Per the germline V gene, CDR1 is WNHNN and CDR2 is SYGVQD (reference sequence). There are 16 residues in the CDR3. The CDR3 loop is CASSESGRGSYNEQFF. The CDR3 DNA reads as TGCGCCAGCAGTGAGTCGGGCCGGGGGTCCTACAATGAGCAGTTCTTC.

The chain joins TRBV28 to TRBJ2-3; the match to TRBD2 covers 9 bases. J was trimmed by 6 bases and V by 6 bases; bases with no gene match: 10. This CDR3 has 15 residues. The germline V gene encodes CDR1 MDHEN and CDR2 SYDVKM. The CDR3 DNA reads as TGTGCCAGCAGAATGAGCGGGAGGTTATGGGATACGCAGTATTTT. Residues: CASRMSGRLWDTQYF.

In its sample, this clone was seen once. The chain has TRBV4-3 and TRBJ1-2, with D possibly being TRBD1 (6 bases). The length of the CDR3 is 15 residues. Germline lookup yields CDR1 LGHNA and CDR2 YSLEER. V shed 2 bases and J shed 5 bases, with 15 bases lying between them. The CDR3 DNA sequence: TGCGCCAGCAGCCAACATCCCAGGGGAGAGTATGGCTACACCTTC. This codes for CASSQHPRGEYGYTF.

The chain recombines TRBV28 with TRBJ2-1; 9 bases fit TRBD2. Germline-derived CDR1 and CDR2 are MDHEN and SYDVKM. This CDR3 is built from 15 residues. Trimming at V came to 5 bases and at J to 7 bases, leaving 9 bases not matched to a gene. CDR3 bases: TGTGCCAGCAGTGCGCGGGAGGGCCAAATGAATGAGCAGTTCTTC. It yields the protein CASSAREGQMNEQFF.

The chain carries TRBV3-1 (or the pseudogene TRBV3-2) and TRBJ2-7, with D maybe TRBD2 (5 bases). V lost 5 bases to trimming and J lost 1 base, with 18 bases between them. The CDR3 covers 16 residues. The germline V gene has CDR1 LGHDT and CDR2 YNNKEL (reference sequence). CDR3 sequence (DNA): TGTGCCAGCAGCACACCGGCTAGCTTTAGGTCCTACGAGCAGTACTTC. It yields the protein CASSTPASFRSYEQYF.

The chain has TRBV29-1 and TRBJ1-2; tentatively, D is TRBD1 (6 bases). Looked up from germline, CDR1 is SQVTM and CDR2 is ANQGSEA. CDR3 size: 14 residues. The V end lost 7 bases, the J end lost 3 bases, and 18 bases lay between the germline ends. The CDR3 DNA reads TGCAGCGCCACACCTACAGGGTCCGACTATGGCTACACCTTC. Its protein is CSATPTGSDYGYTF.

The genes are TRBV25-1 and TRBJ1-5; 7 bases are shared with TRBD1. The V segment lost 3 bases and the J segment 5 bases; nucleotides outside the gene matches: 4. Per the germline V gene, CDR1 is MGHDK and CDR2 is SYGVNS. The CDR3 runs 14 residues. The CDR3: CASSDDTGDQPQHF. CDR3 coding DNA: TGTGCCAGCAGTGATGATACAGGGGATCAGCCCCAGCATTTT.

This clone was recorded a few times. This chain links TRBV28 with TRBJ1-4, with 9 bases aligning to TRBD1. CDR1 MDHEN and CDR2 SYDVKM come from the germline V gene. There are 16 residues in the CDR3. The V gene end was trimmed by 5 bases and the J gene end by 7 bases; junction bases not matched to a gene: 11. CDR3 nucleotide sequence: TGTGCCAGCAGTCTCACCAACAGGGGGCGGGGTGAAAAACTGTTTTTT. Translating it yields CASSLTNRGRGEKLFF.

The chain links TRBV7-2 to TRBJ2-3; 11 nucleotides match TRBD2. The CDR3 has 15 residues. Germline V CDR1 and CDR2: SGHTA, FQGNSA. With V trimmed by 3 bases and J by 1 base, 0 bases remained unmatched. Here the CDR3 reads CASSLGLAGTDTQYF. The CDR3, as DNA: TGTGCCAGCAGCTTGGGACTAGCGGGCACAGATACGCAGTATTTT. Complete variable domain (other parts from reference TRBV7-2 and TRBJ2-3): GAGVSQSPSNKVTEKGKDVELRCDPISGHTALYWYRQSLGQGLEFLIYFQGNSAPDKSGLPSDRFSAERTGGSVSTLTIQRTQQEDSAVYLCASSLGLAGTDTQYFGPGTRLTVL.

The V and J genes are TRBV30 and TRBJ2-7; D is possibly TRBD2 (5 bases). V was shortened by 0 bases and J by 4 bases, with 10 bases between the two germline ends. Germline V lookup: CDR1 GTSNPN, CDR2 SVGIG (reference sequence). CDR3 size: 13 residues. This CDR3 is CAWSVRRGYEQYF. Written as DNA, the CDR3 is TGTGCCTGGAGTGTACGTCGAGGGTACGAGCAGTACTTC.

Of note for this clone: The sample holds other DNA sequences that translate to the same CDR3. The gene calls are TRBV28 and TRBJ1-1; TRBD1 matches 9 bases. The trim removed 3 bases at V and 3 bases at J, leaving 2 bases unmatched. The CDR3 runs 14 residues. Germline V gene data show CDR1 as MDHEN and CDR2 as SYDVKM. CDR3: CASSLGTGYTEAFF. Here the CDR3 DNA reads TGTGCCAGCAGTTTGGGGACAGGGTACACTGAAGCTTTCTTT.

The chain couples TRBV7-8 to TRBJ2-7; 7 bases line up with TRBD1. The germline V gene has CDR1 SGHVS and CDR2 FQNEAQ. Unmatched junction bases numbered 4, after V lost 0 bases and J lost 2 bases. The CDR3 is 15 residues long. The DNA of the CDR3 is TGTGCCAGCAGCTTAGCCTTGGGACAGACCTACGAGCAGTACTTC. Residues: CASSLALGQTYEQYF.

V gene TRBV7-2 combines with J gene TRBJ2-1; D possibly corresponds to TRBD2 (6 bases). Germline CDR1 is SGHTA and CDR2 is FQGNSA. Trimming removed 2 bases at V and 6 bases at J, with 14 bases between. The CDR3 consists of 15 residues. The CDR3 sequence is CASSLSGTGLNEQFF. DNA for the CDR3: TGTGCCAGCAGCTTATCCGGGACTGGCCTCAATGAGCAGTTCTTC. The complete variable domain, with remaining parts taken from reference TRBV7-2 and TRBJ2-1, reads GAGVSQSPSNKVTEKGKDVELRCDPISGHTALYWYRQSLGQGLEFLIYFQGNSAPDKSGLPSDRFSAERTGGSVSTLTIQRTQQEDSAVYLCASSLSGTGLNEQFFGPGTRLTVL.

J is TRBJ2-7 and V is TRBV27; a possible D gene is TRBD1 (5 bases). Trimming took off 4 bases at V and 2 bases at J, with 21 bases between the two ends. CDR3 size: 17 residues. Germline V gene lookup returns CDR1 MNHEY and CDR2 SMNVEV (reference sequence). The CDR3 DNA reads TGTGCCAGCAGTTCATACTTCCGACAGACGACGACCTACGAGCAGTACTTC. Encoded protein: CASSSYFRQTTTYEQYF.

This clone has a handful of counts. CDR3 protein: CASSRRGRETQYF. DNA of the CDR3: TGTGCCAGCAGTCGGAGGGGTAGGGAGACCCAGTACTTC. This chain connects TRBV12-3 or TRBV12-4 to TRBJ2-5; TRBD2 is a possible D gene (6 bases). V lost 5 bases to trimming and J lost 5 bases, with 12 bases between them. This CDR3 contains 13 residues.

CDR3 sequence reads: CASSVGLSTYTDTQYF. The CDR3 DNA follows: TGTGCCAGCAGCGTAGGTCTTAGCACCTACACAGATACGCAGTATTTT. The chain employs TRBV9 and TRBJ2-3; D gene ambiguous. The CDR3 loop spans 16 amino acids. Germline V gives CDR1 SGDLS, CDR2 YYNGEE. V was cut by 0 bases and J by 2 bases, with 13 bases left in between.

This clone was counted once. This chain connects TRBV28 to TRBJ1-5, with no clear D. Germline V CDR1 and CDR2: MDHEN, SYDVKM. Trimming shortened V by 3 bases and J by 3 bases, and 9 bases separated the two germline ends. The CDR3 consists of 14 residues. CDR3: CASSLGGDNQPQHF. The CDR3 DNA follows: TGTGCCAGCAGTTTGGGAGGTGACAATCAGCCCCAGCATTTT.

This chain links TRBV5-1 with TRBJ1-1, with 9 bases fitting TRBD1. The germline CDR1 and CDR2 sequences are SGHRS and YFSETQ. V trimming: 4 bases; J trimming: 1 base; junction bases outside the gene matches: 5. This CDR3 comprises 15 residues. In DNA, the CDR3 is TGCGCCAGCAGCCCGGACAGGGGAAGGAACACTGAAGCTTTCTTT. The encoded protein is CASSPDRGRNTEAFF. The full variable domain, with the rest looked up from reference TRBV5-1 and TRBJ1-1, is KAGVTQTPRYLIKTRGQQVTLSCSPISGHRSVSWYQQTPGQGLQFLFEYFSETQRNKGNFPGRFSGRQFSNSRSEMNVSTLELGDSALYLCASSPDRGRNTEAFFGQGTRLTVV.

V is TRBV27 and J is TRBJ2-7; possible D gene TRBD2, 6 bases. The CDR3 loop spans 13 amino acids. V shed 7 bases and J shed 0 bases, with 10 bases lying between them. The V gene's germline CDR1 is MNHEY and CDR2 SMNVEV (reference sequence). CDR3 sequence: CASKFGSSYEQYF. CDR3 coding DNA: TGTGCCAGCAAATTCGGGAGCTCCTACGAGCAGTACTTC.

The chain carries TRBV27 and TRBJ1-2, with D possibly matching TRBD1 (5 bases). Germline-derived CDR1 and CDR2 are MNHEY and SMNVEV (reference sequence). CDR3 size: 14 residues. V lost 3 bases, J lost 4 bases, and 12 bases lay in between. The CDR3 DNA follows: TGTGCCAGCAGTTTGGGGGGGGAGTTCTATGGCTACACCTTC. Translation: CASSLGGEFYGYTF.

The V gene is TRBV4-3, the J gene TRBJ2-3, with no clear D. Germline assignment: CDR1 LGHNA and CDR2 YSLEER. The CDR3 is 13 residues long. V was cut by 1 base and J by 3 bases, with 5 bases left in between. For the CDR3, the DNA is TGCGCCAGCAGCCAAGGCACTACAGATACGCAGTATTTT. It translates to CASSQGTTDTQYF.